The next 21 T cell receptor beta chains were all read from a single sample in a study of CD8 T cells in ankylosing spondylitis. TCRdb re-derived calls from the 5' RACE reads in MiXCR, one entry per CDR3 protein. The table has some 200,000 distinct CDR3 sequences, roughly 13% seen once; the top ten hold approximately 17%. Sequencing was done on a sample of blood, either unsorted or a sorted T cell fraction (not recorded which). These receptors were collected from a male donor with ankylosing spondylitis or in good health (not recorded which).

This clonotype was recorded a few times. The gene calls are TRBV20-1 and TRBJ2-7; D unresolved. V dropped 5 bases and J dropped 4 bases, with 21 bases sitting between them. CDR3 length: 15 amino acids. Germline V CDR1 and CDR2: DFQATT, SNEGSKA (reference sequence). The chain's CDR3 is CSALEKTHSPYEQYF. For the CDR3, the DNA is TGCAGTGCTCTCGAGAAGACGCACTCCCCATACGAGCAGTACTTC.

Ten or more counts support this clonotype. V gene TRBV9 combines with J gene TRBJ1-1; D uncertain. The CDR3 extends over 15 amino acids. The germline CDR1 and CDR2 sequences are SGDLS and YYNGEE. The V end lost 0 bases, the J end lost 3 bases, and 12 bases lay between the germline ends. This chain's CDR3 is CASSVGGLLDTEAFF. The CDR3 DNA reads as TGTGCCAGCAGCGTAGGGGGTTTGTTGGACACTGAAGCTTTCTTT.

This clonotype was observed a handful of times. In nucleotides, the CDR3 is TGTGCCAGCAGCGTAGGAGGGGAACCCTTAGAGCAGTACTTC. Protein: CASSVGGEPLEQYF. V gene TRBV9 combines with J gene TRBJ2-7; the D call may be TRBD1 or TRBD2 (5 bases each). CDR1 and CDR2 from the germline V gene are SGDLS and YYNGEE. With 0 bases removed from V and 7 bases from J, the gap between germline ends came to 14 bases. The CDR3 length is 14 residues.

The chain combines TRBV5-1 with TRBJ2-1; D call uncertain. Trimming pared 9 bases from V and 8 bases from J, leaving 15 bases between. Per germline, CDR1 SGHRS and CDR2 YFSETQ. There are 12 residues in the CDR3. The CDR3 spells CATGTTWDEQFF. CDR3 bases: TGCGCCACAGGCACTACATGGGATGAGCAGTTCTTC.

This clonotype has only a few counts. The rearrangement links TRBV5-1 to TRBJ1-1; D is possibly TRBD1 (5 bases). This CDR3 is 11 amino acids long. The V gene lost 5 bases and the J gene lost 6 bases, with 8 bases spanning the gap. Per the germline V gene, CDR1 is SGHRS and CDR2 is YFSETQ. CDR3 nucleotides: TGCGCCAGCAGGGGGGGACCTGAAGCTTTCTTT. Protein sequence: CASRGGPEAFF.

The rearrangement joins TRBV12-3 or TRBV12-4 to TRBJ1-6; TRBD1 might be the D (5 bases). Trimming cost V 4 bases and J 7 bases, with 11 bases left between them. This CDR3 has 14 residues. DNA of the CDR3: TGTGCCAGCAGTTCAGGGATGCGAAATTCACCCCTCCACTTT. Its translation is CASSSGMRNSPLHF.

This clonotype was detected only a few times. The chain is built from TRBV14 and TRBJ1-4; 7 positions agree with TRBD1. Germline CDR1 is SGHDN and CDR2 is FVKESK. Trimming took 4 bases from V and 11 from J; bases not matched to a gene: 7. There are 13 residues in the CDR3. The CDR3 here is CASSLTTGSKLFF. Written as DNA, the CDR3 is TGTGCCAGCAGCCTCACGACAGGGAGCAAACTGTTTTTT.

This chain connects TRBV30 to TRBJ2-2; the D gene is possibly TRBD1 (6 bases). The CDR3 has 14 amino acids. Germline CDR1 and CDR2: GTSNPN and SVGIG (reference sequence). V was pared by 2 bases and J by 5 bases, with 12 bases between. Here the CDR3 reads CAWSSTGLTGELFF. The CDR3 nucleotides are TGTGCCTGGAGTAGTACAGGGCTAACCGGGGAGCTGTTTTTT.

This rearrangement joins TRBV30 to TRBJ1-1, with D perhaps TRBD1 (5 bases). The CDR3 loop spans 13 amino acids. V shed 2 bases and J shed 3 bases, with 10 bases lying between them. Germline V lookup: CDR1 GTSNPN, CDR2 SVGIG (reference sequence). CDR3 nucleotides: TGTGCCTGGAGTTCCTCGGGACACACTGAAGCTTTCTTT. Translating it yields CAWSSSGHTEAFF. Variable domain in full (rest from reference TRBV30 and TRBJ1-1): SQTIHQWPATLVQPVGSPLSLECTVEGTSNPNLYWYRQAAGRGLQLLFYSVGIGQISSEVPQNLSASRPQDRQFILSSKKLLLSDSGFYLCAWSSSGHTEAFFGQGTRLTVV.

This chain links TRBV12-3 or TRBV12-4 with TRBJ2-1; D not resolved. The V end lost 5 bases, the J end lost 2 bases, and 16 bases lay between the germline ends. This CDR3 comprises 16 residues. CDR3 loop: CASSPPSADPYNEQFF. The CDR3 bases are TGTGCCAGCAGTCCCCCCTCGGCGGATCCCTACAATGAGCAGTTCTTC.

This CDR3 reads CASSLADLAYF. In nucleotides, the CDR3 is TGTGCCAGCAGTTTAGCGGATCTAGCGTATTTT. The V and J genes are TRBV12-3 or TRBV12-4 and TRBJ2-3; tentative D call: TRBD2 (5 bases). V lost 0 bases and J lost 14, with 9 bases in between. The length of the CDR3 is 11 residues.

The J gene is TRBJ2-5, the V gene TRBV12-3 or TRBV12-4; the D gene is possibly TRBD1 (5 bases). The CDR3 loop spans 16 amino acids. V lost 0 bases, J lost 5 bases, and 16 bases lay in between. The CDR3 nucleotides read TGTGCCAGCAGTTTAGCGCTGGGGCTGATCCGGGAGACCCAGTACTTC. Its protein is CASSLALGLIRETQYF.

This clonotype came up a few times. J is TRBJ1-5 and V is TRBV11-2, with 9 bases matching TRBD1. The CDR3 loop spans 18 amino acids. V gave up 1 base and J gave up 0 bases; unmatched junction bases: 7. The V gene's germline CDR1 is SGHAT and CDR2 FQNNGV. In DNA form, the CDR3 reads TGTGCCAGCAGCTTAGGAGAGACAGGGGGTCATAGCAATCAGCCCCAGCATTTT. Protein sequence: CASSLGETGGHSNQPQHF. The complete variable domain, with remaining parts taken from reference TRBV11-2 and TRBJ1-5, reads EAGVAQSPRYKIIEKRQSVAFWCNPISGHATLYWYQQILGQGPKLLIQFQNNGVVDDSQLPKDRFSAERLKGVDSTLKIQPAKLEDSAVYLCASSLGETGGHSNQPQHFGDGTRLSIL.

The rearrangement joins TRBV19 to TRBJ1-1; 8 nucleotides align to TRBD1. The V segment lost 1 base and the J segment 4 bases; nucleotides outside the gene matches: 11. This CDR3 is 17 amino acids long. From germline, CDR1 is LNHDA and CDR2 SQIVND (reference sequence). The CDR3 region has the DNA TGTGCCAGTAGTATAGGTTCTGGACAGGGCATCGGCACTGAAGCTTTCTTT. It is translated as CASSIGSGQGIGTEAFF.

This clonotype has at least ten counts. An end of the junction differs from the germline gene, which may be a read error. The chain couples TRBV12-3 or TRBV12-4 to TRBJ2-7, with 8 bases lining up with TRBD1. This CDR3 has 14 residues. CDR3 DNA: TGCGCCAGCAGCCTCGGACAGGGAAGGAACGAGCAGTACTTC. Amino acids: CASSLGQGRNEQYF.

The chain links TRBV4-1 to TRBJ2-5; TRBD2 matches at 9 bases. The germline CDR1 and CDR2 sequences are MGHRA and YSYEKL. The CDR3 is 17 residues long. Trimming removed 0 bases from V and 2 bases from J; junction bases left unmatched: 7. CDR3 amino acids: CASSQEGQRGVQETQYF. DNA for the CDR3: TGCGCCAGCAGCCAAGAGGGTCAGCGGGGGGTTCAAGAGACCCAGTACTTC.

This clonotype was seen ten or more times. The gene calls are TRBV7-9 and TRBJ2-7; D is ambiguous. The CDR3 runs to 13 residues. Germline V lookup: CDR1 SEHNR, CDR2 FQNEAQ (reference sequence). V dropped 6 bases and J dropped 0 bases, with 9 bases sitting between them. As DNA, the CDR3 is TGTGCCAGCAGGGCCGAAAGCTCCTACGAGCAGTACTTC. Translated, it gives CASRAESSYEQYF.

In DNA form, the CDR3 reads TGTGCCAGCAGCCCGCTTACAGGGGTCGGGACCGGGGAGCTGTTTTTT. Its translation is CASSPLTGVGTGELFF. The V and J genes are TRBV27 and TRBJ2-2, with 7 nucleotides matching TRBD1. Losses at the gene ends were 6 bases for V and 5 bases for J; bases not matched to a gene: 12. CDR1 MNHEY and CDR2 SMNVEV come from the germline V gene (reference sequence). This CDR3 spans 16 amino acids.

This clonotype appeared many times. This sequence joins TRBV6-4 and TRBJ2-3, with TRBD2 matching over 8 bases. Germline V CDR1 and CDR2: MRHNA, SNTAGT. The CDR3 has 15 residues. V lost 0 bases and J lost 1; bases outside the gene matches: 0. The CDR3 protein is CASSDSSGGTDTQYF. DNA for the CDR3: TGTGCCAGCAGTGACTCTAGCGGGGGCACAGATACGCAGTATTTT.

This clonotype was seen more than once but under ten times. The chain has TRBV18 and TRBJ2-5; 10 bases agree with TRBD1. The V segment lost 4 bases and the J segment 0 bases; nucleotides outside the gene matches: 2. This CDR3 region has 15 residues. CDR1 KGHSH and CDR2 LQKENI come from the germline V gene. Written as DNA, the CDR3 is TGTGCCAGCTCACTGGACAGGGGGTACCAAGAGACCCAGTACTTC. Its translation is CASSLDRGYQETQYF. Together with reference TRBV18 and TRBJ2-5, the CDR3 gives the full variable domain: NAGVMQNPRHLVRRRGQEARLRCSPMKGHSHVYWYRQLPEEGLKFMVYLQKENIIDESGMPKERFSAEFPKEGPSILRIQQVVRGDSAAYFCASSLDRGYQETQYFGPGTRLLVL.

V is TRBV5-1 and J is TRBJ2-1, with D tentatively TRBD2 (5 bases). Trimming removed 3 bases at V and 7 bases at J, with 8 bases between. Germline CDR1 is SGHRS and CDR2 is YFSETQ. The CDR3 covers 12 residues. CDR3: CASSWSGNEQFF. CDR3 bases: TGCGCCAGCAGCTGGTCGGGGAATGAGCAGTTCTTC.